The clone carrying this TCR beta chain has just a few counts. V was clipped by 6 bases and J by 8 bases; unmatched bases: 12. The CDR3 consists of 16 residues. Germline V CDR1 and CDR2: MGHDK, SYGVNS. Under the authors' procedure: Cell counts per sample came from amplifying reference gene primers. The data were produced by immunoSEQ multiplex PCR, yet TCRdb's version contains in-frame clones alone and is incomplete. V, J and clone size derive from that table, while D and trimming were established from the DNA sequence. Found here are about 57,000 clones, approximately 88% of them singletons; the top ten hold around 4.5%. This sample was taken from a study of blood T cell repertoires in COVID-19. About the study: Collection of acute and convalescent COVID-19 samples took place in the United States, Italy and Spain. PBMCs, B-cell-depleted T cells, or T cells were the source of the cDNA or gDNA that made up the material.

The rearrangement joins TRBV25-1 to TRBJ2-2; 10 bases are a match to TRBD1. The sequenced sample consisted of peripheral blood. The sequence came from a human donor in a cohort sampled during active COVID-19. CDR3 sequence (DNA): TGTGCCAGCAGACGACAGGGGGCGGGGGCCTTGGGGGAGCTGTTTTTT. Translated: CASRRQGAGALGELFF.